These T cell receptor beta chains were read from a single sample in a study of cytomegalovirus exposure and HLA in healthy donors. Profiled with immunoSEQ multiplex PCR; TCRdb holds only in-frame clones, not every one. The sample lists tens of thousands of clones, roughly 95% occurring once. The sample consisted of PBMCs. These receptors originate from a woman under 30 in good health and CMV-seropositive. Both conserved end residues are part of each CDR3. D genes are given only for firm matches. Not every row has a clone size; where given, it reads once, few, many or a size class.

>TRBV9|TRBJ2-7|once|TRBD2
CASSVGGSTYEQYF
TGTGCCAGCAGCGTAGGCGGGAGTACTTACGAGCAGTACTTC
>TRBV28|TRBJ2-4|once|-
CASSLPELGLRAKNIQYF
TGTGCCAGCAGTTTACCCGAGTTGGGCCTTAGGGCCAAAAACATTCAGTACTTC
>TRBV5-1|TRBJ1-3|-|TRBD1
CASSKGTGRQGASGNTIYF
TGCGCCAGCAGCAAGGGGACAGGTCGTCAAGGGGCCTCTGGAAACACCATATATTTT
>TRBV14|TRBJ2-1|-|TRBD1
CASSQLPGQGANEQFF
TGTGCCAGCAGCCAATTACCGGGACAGGGGGCTAATGAGCAGTTCTTC
>TRBV28|TRBJ2-3|-|TRBD1
CASSLPPRQGSDTQYF
TGTGCCAGCAGTTTACCCCCGAGACAGGGTTCAGATACGCAGTATTTT
>TRBV2|TRBJ1-5|-|-
CASLGGQGQPQHF
TGTGCCAGCCTCGGGGGGCAGGGTCAGCCCCAGCATTTT
>TRBV19|TRBJ1-1|-|-
CASSPTQNTEAFF
TGTGCCAGTAGTCCGACACAGAACACTGAAGCTTTCTTT
>TRBV9|TRBJ2-1|-|TRBD2
CASSVLSGGYNEQFF
TGTGCCAGCAGCGTTCTTAGCGGGGGTTACAATGAGCAGTTCTTC
>TRBV7-2|TRBJ2-7|-|TRBD1
CASSRSGQGNSEQYF
TGTGCCAGCAGCCGTTCGGGACAGGGGAATAGCGAGCAGTACTTC
>TRBV2|TRBJ1-6|-|-
CASSDVSSYSPLHF
TGTGCCAGCAGTGATGTCTCCAGTTATTCACCCCTCCACTTT
>TRBV6-6|TRBJ1-5|-|TRBD1
CASSWTGRSNQPQHF
TGTGCCAGCAGTTGGACAGGTAGGAGCAATCAGCCCCAGCATTTT
>TRBV11-2|TRBJ1-5|-|-
CASSLVWRPQHF
TGTGCCAGCAGCTTAGTCTGGAGGCCCCAGCATTTT
>TRBV4-3|TRBJ2-1|-|TRBD1
CASSQDERGGEQFF
TGCGCCAGCAGCCAAGATGAACGAGGGGGCGAGCAGTTCTTC
>TRBV27|TRBJ1-1|-|TRBD1
CASSLTTGLGDTEAFF
TGTGCCAGCAGTTTAACGACAGGGCTGGGGGACACTGAAGCTTTCTTT
>TRBV7-9|TRBJ1-6|once|-
CASSRGDVYNSPLHF
TGTGCCAGCAGCCGGGGGGACGTATATAATTCACCCCTCCACTTT